These 24 T cell receptor beta chains came from one sample sequenced in a study of blood T cell repertoires in COVID-19. Repertoires were generated with immunoSEQ multiplex PCR, while TCRdb's copy carries only in-frame clones and drops some. Of around 200,000 clones listed, about 80% were seen once; the top ten hold roughly 6.3%. Sequenced input: peripheral blood. These TCRs come from a human donor in a cohort sampled during active COVID-19.

V and J are TRBV3-1 (or the pseudogene TRBV3-2) and TRBJ2-1; 9 positions match TRBD2. J gave up 6 bases and V 1 base, and 7 bases lay outside the gene matches. The CDR3 is 16 residues long. The V gene's germline CDR1 is LGHDT and CDR2 YNNKEL (reference sequence). CDR3 nucleotide sequence: TGTGCCAGCAGCCAAGGTCCGGGACTAGCAGGCAATGAGCAGTTCTTC. Translating gives CASSQGPGLAGNEQFF.

This clone has a handful of counts. This sequence joins TRBV7-9 and TRBJ2-1; D is possibly TRBD2 (6 bases). Germline CDR1 is SEHNR and CDR2 is FQNEAQ (reference sequence). Trimming removed 6 bases from V and 8 bases from J, with 14 bases in between. The CDR3 is 13 residues long. The CDR3, as DNA: TGTGCCAGCAGGAGAGAAGCGGGCTATGAGCAGTTCTTC. This sequence encodes CASRREAGYEQFF.

The chain employs TRBV6-6 and TRBJ2-7; D may be TRBD1 (5 bases). Looked up from germline, CDR1 is MNHNY and CDR2 is SVGAGI (reference sequence). The V and J ends lost 2 bases and 3 bases respectively, with 8 bases between them. The CDR3 is 13 amino acids. CDR3 DNA: TGTGCCAGCAGTTACGGACACCTCTACGAGCAGTACTTC. It is translated as CASSYGHLYEQYF.

This clone was found a few times. The chain recombines TRBV6-6 with TRBJ1-2; perhaps TRBD1 as D (5 bases). The V end lost 1 base, the J end lost 7 bases, and 7 bases lay between the germline ends. CDR1 and CDR2 (germline): MNHNY, SVGAGI (reference sequence). The CDR3 totals 12 residues. This CDR3 is CASSYLGGGYTF. DNA of the CDR3: TGTGCCAGCAGTTACTTGGGGGGTGGCTACACCTTC.

This sequence joins TRBV5-4 and TRBJ2-5; a weak D match, TRBD2 (6 bases). The germline CDR1 and CDR2 sequences are SGHNT and YYREEE (reference sequence). This CDR3 spans 16 amino acids. Between the trimmed V and J ends, which lost 0 bases and 2 bases, there was a span of 14 bases. The chain's CDR3 is CASSLGSGAGQETQYF. CDR3 DNA: TGTGCCAGCAGCTTGGGCTCTGGGGCGGGACAAGAGACCCAGTACTTC.

Of note for this clone: The same CDR3 arises from other DNA sequences in this sample as well. The V gene is TRBV5-1, the J gene TRBJ2-5; the match to TRBD2 covers 9 bases. The J segment lost 1 base and the V segment lost 2 bases, leaving 0 bases of the junction unmatched. Germline CDR1 is SGHRS and CDR2 is YFSETQ. The CDR3 sequence is 14 residues long. Written as DNA, the CDR3 is TGCGCCAGCAGCTTAGCGGGGGGCCAAGAGACCCAGTACTTC. Translation gives CASSLAGGQETQYF.

J is TRBJ2-5 and V is TRBV7-8; 8 nucleotides agree with TRBD2. V gave up 7 bases and J gave up 0 bases; unmatched junction bases: 7. CDR1 is SGHVS and CDR2 is FQNEAQ in the germline V gene. The CDR3 length is 15 residues. The CDR3, as DNA: TGTGCCAGCACGACGGCTAGCGGGTACCAAGAGACCCAGTACTTC. Residues: CASTTASGYQETQYF.

The V and J genes are TRBV7-9 and TRBJ2-7, with 7 bases matching TRBD1. The V gene's germline CDR1 is SEHNR and CDR2 FQNEAQ (reference sequence). The CDR3 runs to 13 residues. V shed 6 bases and J 6 bases; nucleotides not matched to a gene: 8. CDR3 nucleotide sequence: TGTGCCAGCAGTCGGGACAGCATGGGCGAGCAGTACTTC. Its protein is CASSRDSMGEQYF.

V and J are TRBV19 and TRBJ2-7; D gene uncertain. Deletions cut 1 base from V and 2 bases from J, with 12 bases between. Germline values: CDR1 LNHDA, CDR2 SQIVND (reference sequence). This CDR3 region has 15 residues. In DNA form, the CDR3 reads TGTGCCAGTAGTATAGGCTTCTCAGGCACCTACGAGCAGTACTTC. It codes for CASSIGFSGTYEQYF.

A few counts support this clone. CDR3 loop: CASSQHWRDEGTQYF. CDR3 DNA: TGTGCCAGCAGCCAACATTGGCGGGACGAGGGTACGCAGTATTTT. V gene TRBV11-2 combines with J gene TRBJ2-3; TRBD2 might be the D (6 bases). The CDR3 sequence is 15 residues long. Trimming shortened V by 5 bases and J by 8 bases, and 20 bases separated the two germline ends. Germline lookup yields CDR1 SGHAT and CDR2 FQNNGV.

The rearrangement joins TRBV12-3 or TRBV12-4 to TRBJ2-3, with D possibly being TRBD2 (7 bases). This CDR3 contains 12 residues. The V gene lost 11 bases and the J gene lost 4 bases, with 13 bases spanning the gap. The CDR3 region is CAAGEGADTQYF. The CDR3 nucleotides read TGTGCCGCAGGGGAGGGGGCAGATACGCAGTATTTT.

The chain recombines TRBV2 with TRBJ1-2, with 8 bases that match TRBD1. This CDR3 is built from 14 residues. The J segment lost 7 bases and the V segment lost 5 bases, leaving 9 bases of the junction unmatched. The germline V gene has CDR1 SNHLY and CDR2 FYNNEI. The CDR3 DNA is TGTGCCAGCAGTCCTGACAGGGGAGTCACTGGCTACACCTTC. Protein: CASSPDRGVTGYTF.

In DNA, the CDR3 is TGTGCCAGCAGCCAGGATACAGGGGCCGAGCAGTACTTC. Translated: CASSQDTGAEQYF. The rearrangement joins TRBV3-1 (or the pseudogene TRBV3-2) to TRBJ2-7; 7 nucleotides match TRBD1. Looked up from germline, CDR1 is LGHDT and CDR2 is YNNKEL (reference sequence). V lost 3 bases, J lost 6 bases, and 5 bases stayed unmatched. The CDR3 spans 13 residues.

The chain links TRBV6-5 to TRBJ1-1; 7 bases agree with TRBD1. Germline V CDR1 and CDR2: MNHEY, SVGAGI. V shed 6 bases, J shed 5 bases, and the junction held 9 bases outside the gene matches. The CDR3 spans 14 residues. DNA for the CDR3: TGTGCCAGCAGCAACTCAGGGGGGTTGACTGAAGCTTTCTTT. Translated: CASSNSGGLTEAFF.

V and J are TRBV9 and TRBJ1-3; D not certain. The CDR3 is 13 residues long. The V end lost 4 bases, the J end lost 4 bases, and 9 bases lay between the germline ends. Looked up from germline, CDR1 is SGDLS and CDR2 is YYNGEE. The CDR3 protein is CASSSRRGNTIYF. In DNA, the CDR3 is TGTGCCAGCAGCTCCCGGAGGGGAAACACCATATATTTT.

This rearrangement joins TRBV29-1 to TRBJ1-1, with 9 bases matching TRBD1. CDR1 is SQVTM and CDR2 is ANQGSEA in the germline V gene. J gave up 0 bases and V 1 base, and 15 bases lay outside the gene matches. The CDR3 is 19 residues long. This chain's CDR3 is CSVEVRTGAQWYMNTEAFF. DNA of the CDR3: TGCAGCGTTGAAGTAAGGACAGGGGCCCAGTGGTACATGAACACTGAAGCTTTCTTT.

The chain carries TRBV11-2 and TRBJ2-7, with 7 positions matching TRBD2. The CDR3 runs to 14 residues. Trimming removed 5 bases from V and 2 bases from J; junction bases left unmatched: 6. Germline assignment: CDR1 SGHAT and CDR2 FQNNGV. The CDR3 DNA reads as TGTGCCAGCAGCGTAAGCGGGGTGACCTACGAGCAGTACTTC. Amino acids: CASSVSGVTYEQYF.

V is TRBV19 and J is TRBJ1-6, with 7 bases identical to TRBD1. With 7 bases clipped from V and 6 bases from J, the junction kept 9 bases outside the gene matches. This CDR3 has 15 amino acids. Per the germline V gene, CDR1 is LNHDA and CDR2 is SQIVND (reference sequence). In DNA, the CDR3 is TGTGCCAGTACCCACCAGGGGGGATCTAATTCACCCCTCCACTTT. This sequence encodes CASTHQGGSNSPLHF.

V and J are TRBV5-1 and TRBJ1-4; D perhaps matches TRBD1 (6 bases). Germline V gene data show CDR1 as SGHRS and CDR2 as YFSETQ. Trimming took 2 bases from V and 8 from J, leaving 16 bases between them. This CDR3 has 15 residues. The CDR3 region is CASSFGQGWREKLFF. CDR3 nucleotide sequence: TGCGCCAGCAGCTTCGGTCAGGGGTGGCGAGAAAAACTGTTTTTT.

The chain combines TRBV12-5 with TRBJ2-2; 14 positions match TRBD2. CDR1 LGHNT and CDR2 FRNRAP come from the germline V gene. J lost 1 base, V lost 7 bases, and 2 bases had no gene match. The CDR3 has 16 amino acids. CDR3 coding DNA: TGTGCTAGTGTCGGGACTAGCGGGGGGAACACCGGGGAGCTGTTTTTT. Protein product: CASVGTSGGNTGELFF.

The gene calls are TRBV2 and TRBJ1-5; 7 bases agree with TRBD1. CDR1 SNHLY and CDR2 FYNNEI come from the germline V gene. The CDR3 covers 15 residues. V lost 4 bases to trimming and J lost 3 bases; unmatched junction nucleotides: 6. The CDR3 sequence: CASSAGTVPNQPQHF. The CDR3 DNA follows: TGTGCCAGCAGTGCCGGGACAGTCCCCAATCAGCCCCAGCATTTT.

As concerns this clone: Here the CDR3 omits its conserved ending phenylalanine or tryptophan, so a read error is the likely source. Because the CDR3's place on the DNA is in doubt, the DNA is left out and the CDR3 is given as listed by TCRdb. This sample also contains other DNA sequences that code for the same CDR3. The J gene is TRBJ1-2, the V gene TRBV12-3 or TRBV12-4. The CDR3 has 11 residues if both end residues are counted. The CDR3 protein is CASSLLRGNLP.

The chain recombines TRBV12-3 or TRBV12-4 with TRBJ1-2; 7 bases line up with TRBD1. The V and J ends lost 5 bases and 3 bases, in that order; junction bases with no gene match: 3. The CDR3 contains 13 residues. In DNA, the CDR3 is TGTGCCAGCAGTCACAGGGGTGACTATGGCTACACCTTC. Translated, it gives CASSHRGDYGYTF.

This chain uses TRBV21-1 with TRBJ1-2; TRBD1 reflects the table's D call only, with no check against the DNA. TRBV21-1 is listed as a pseudogene. This CDR3 contains 15 residues. The CDR3: CASSKEDSRLYGYTF. The CDR3 DNA reads as TGTGCCAGCAGCAAAGAGGACAGTCGACTCTATGGCTACACCTTC.